This T cell receptor (beta chain) is drawn from a study of OX40 agonist ivuxolimab in advanced cancers. The study, taken as a whole, reports: Normalized T-cell clonal expansion was also low in some nonresponders.

Sequencing was performed with immunoSEQ multiplex PCR; in TCRdb, only in-frame clones are kept and a portion is missing. The sample records about 23,000 clones, under 85% being singletons. This CDR3 is 16 amino acids long. V shed 3 bases, J shed 3 bases, and the junction held 9 bases outside the gene matches. Germline loops: CDR1 MRHNA, CDR2 SNTAGT. This clone is termed medium-sized (0.01 to 0.1%). What it binds is unknown. The rearrangement links TRBV6-4 to TRBJ2-7; 9 bases agree with TRBD1. The sample in question was CD4+ or CD8+ T cells sorted from blood, obtained in a trial of the OX40 agonist ivuxolimab. The TCR was taken from an adult with an advanced solid tumor such as melanoma, head and neck, liver or kidney cancer. DNA of the CDR3: TGTGCCAGCAGTGATCGCCTTGGGACAGGGAACTACGAGCAGTACTTC. It specifies CASSDRLGTGNYEQYF.